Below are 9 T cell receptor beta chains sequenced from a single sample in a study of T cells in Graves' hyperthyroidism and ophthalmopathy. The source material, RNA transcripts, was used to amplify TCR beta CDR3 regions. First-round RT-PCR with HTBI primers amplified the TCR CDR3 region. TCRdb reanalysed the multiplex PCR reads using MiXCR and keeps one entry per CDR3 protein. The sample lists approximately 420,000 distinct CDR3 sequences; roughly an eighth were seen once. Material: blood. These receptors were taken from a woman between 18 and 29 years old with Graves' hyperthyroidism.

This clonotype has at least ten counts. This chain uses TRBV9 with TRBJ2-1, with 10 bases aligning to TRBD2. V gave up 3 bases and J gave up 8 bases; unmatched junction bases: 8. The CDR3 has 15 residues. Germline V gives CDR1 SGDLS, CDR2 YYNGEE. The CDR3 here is CASSALAGEWDEQFF. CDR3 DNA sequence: TGTGCCAGCAGCGCGCTAGCGGGAGAATGGGATGAGCAGTTCTTC.

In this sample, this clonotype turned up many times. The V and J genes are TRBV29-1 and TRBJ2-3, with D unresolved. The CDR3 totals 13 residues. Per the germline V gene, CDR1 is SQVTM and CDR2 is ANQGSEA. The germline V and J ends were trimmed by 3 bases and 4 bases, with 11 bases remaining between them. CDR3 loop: CSVDMATSDTQYF. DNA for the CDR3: TGCAGCGTTGATATGGCAACCTCAGATACGCAGTATTTT.

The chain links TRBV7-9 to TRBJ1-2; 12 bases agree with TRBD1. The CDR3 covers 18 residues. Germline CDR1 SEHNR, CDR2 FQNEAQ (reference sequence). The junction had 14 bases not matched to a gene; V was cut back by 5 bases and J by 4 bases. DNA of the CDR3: TGTGCCAGCAGCCCTTCAAGGGACAGGGGGCTGAAAGGCTATGGCTACACCTTC. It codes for CASSPSRDRGLKGYGYTF.

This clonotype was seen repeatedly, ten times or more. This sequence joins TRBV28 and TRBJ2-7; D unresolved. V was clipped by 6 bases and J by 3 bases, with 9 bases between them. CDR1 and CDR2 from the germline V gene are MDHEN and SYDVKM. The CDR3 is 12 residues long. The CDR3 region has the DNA TGTGCCAGCAGCGAAGACCACTACGAGCAGTACTTC. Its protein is CASSEDHYEQYF.

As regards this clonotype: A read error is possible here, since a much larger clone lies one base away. DNA of the CDR3: TGCGTCAGCAAATCGGGCGGGGAGTACAATGAGCAGTTCTTC. It yields the protein CVSKSGGEYNEQFF. This chain joins TRBV5-1 and TRBJ2-1, with a weak D call TRBD2 (6 bases). The CDR3 sequence is 14 residues long. Germline V gene data show CDR1 as SGHRS and CDR2 as YFSETQ. Based on the CDR3 plus reference TRBV5-1 and TRBJ2-1, the full variable domain is KAGVTQTPRYLIKTRGQQVTLSCSPISGHRSVSWYQQTPGQGLQFLFEYFSETQRNKGNFPGRFSGRQFSNSRSEMNVSTLELGDSALYLCVSKSGGEYNEQFFGPGTRLTVL.

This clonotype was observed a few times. CDR3 sequence: CASSQPAGGAGQPQHF. CDR3 in DNA: TGCGCCAGCAGCCAACCCGCAGGGGGCGCGGGTCAGCCCCAGCATTTT. The V call is TRBV4-1, the J call TRBJ1-5; 8 bases agree with TRBD1. Germline-derived CDR1 and CDR2 are MGHRA and YSYEKL. Trimming took 2 bases from V and 6 from J; bases not matched to a gene: 9. CDR3 length: 16 amino acids.

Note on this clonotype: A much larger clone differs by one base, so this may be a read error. The chain's CDR3 is CASSLVGSRGRNEQFF. Written as DNA, the CDR3 is TGTGCCAGCAGTCTCGTCGGATCGAGAGGGCGAAATGAGCAGTTCTTC. The J gene is TRBJ2-1, the V gene TRBV12-3 or TRBV12-4, with D possibly being TRBD2 (5 bases). The CDR3 extends over 16 amino acids. Trimming cost V 5 bases and J 7 bases, with 21 bases left between them.

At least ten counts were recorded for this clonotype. The CDR3 DNA follows: TGTGCCAGCAGCTTAGTGGCGGGGATTTACAATGAGCAGTTCTTC. Translating gives CASSLVAGIYNEQFF. The chain couples TRBV7-8 to TRBJ2-1, with a tentative D call TRBD2 (6 bases). Trimming left V 1 base short and J 4 bases short, with 11 bases between. The CDR3 sequence is 15 residues long. Germline V gives CDR1 SGHVS, CDR2 FQNEAQ. Full variable domain (rest looked up from reference TRBV7-8 and TRBJ2-1): GAGVSQSPRYKVAKRGQDVALRCDPISGHVSLFWYQQALGQGPEFLTYFQNEAQLDKSGLPSDRFFAERPEGSVSTLKIQRTQQEDSAVYLCASSLVAGIYNEQFFGPGTRLTVL.

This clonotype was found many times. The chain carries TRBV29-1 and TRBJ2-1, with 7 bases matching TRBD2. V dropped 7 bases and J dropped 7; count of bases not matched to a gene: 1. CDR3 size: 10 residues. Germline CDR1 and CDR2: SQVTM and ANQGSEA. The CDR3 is CSAGGNEQFF. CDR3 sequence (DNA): TGCAGCGCCGGGGGGAATGAGCAGTTCTTC.